Listed here are 8 T cell receptor beta chains from one sample, sequenced in a study of blood T cell repertoires in COVID-19. Clones were sequenced by immunoSEQ multiplex PCR, and TCRdb holds only the in-frame ones, with some missing. The table shows about 220,000 clones, with around 87% occurring only once. The sample was peripheral blood. The receptors here all came from a woman between 45 and 65 years old with COVID-19, enrolled during active disease.

This chain connects TRBV11-2 to TRBJ1-1; perhaps TRBD1 as D (5 bases). Trimming removed 3 bases from V and 0 bases from J, with 14 bases in between. The CDR3 runs 16 residues. Germline V gene data show CDR1 as SGHAT and CDR2 as FQNNGV. The CDR3 sequence is CASSFRRDLMNTEAFF. CDR3 coding DNA: TGTGCCAGCAGCTTCCGCAGGGATTTGATGAACACTGAAGCTTTCTTT.

The chain has TRBV19 and TRBJ1-1, with D perhaps TRBD1 (6 bases). Looked up from germline, CDR1 is LNHDA and CDR2 is SQIVND (reference sequence). The CDR3 totals 13 residues. V shed 3 bases and J shed 7 bases, with 12 bases lying between them. This chain's CDR3 is CASSMDSDSEAFF. The CDR3 coding sequence is TGTGCCAGTAGTATGGACTCGGACAGTGAAGCTTTCTTT.

This sequence joins TRBV11-2 and TRBJ2-7; 7 positions match TRBD1. This CDR3 is 14 amino acids long. Germline V gene sequence: CDR1 SGHAT, CDR2 FQNNGV. Trimming removed 6 bases from V and 2 bases from J; junction bases left unmatched: 7. The CDR3 DNA is TGTGCCAGCAGTTTTTCCCAGGGGGCCTACGAGCAGTACTTC. Translated: CASSFSQGAYEQYF.

The chain uses TRBV4-1 and TRBJ1-6; the match to TRBD1 covers 9 bases. The CDR3 extends over 15 amino acids. Germline assignment: CDR1 MGHRA and CDR2 YSYEKL. Trimming took 0 bases from V and 10 from J; bases not matched to a gene: 4. The CDR3 nucleotides read TGCGCCAGCAGCCAAGAAGGTACAGGGGGCTCACCCCTCCACTTT. Translated: CASSQEGTGGSPLHF.

V is TRBV30 and J is TRBJ2-1; D is uncertain. There are 13 residues in the CDR3. Germline V CDR1 and CDR2: GTSNPN, SVGIG (reference sequence). V lost 0 bases and J 8 bases, leaving 11 bases between the germline ends. CDR3 region: CAWSVLSRDEQFF. The CDR3 nucleotides read TGTGCCTGGAGTGTACTTTCACGGGATGAGCAGTTCTTC.

This clone was observed a single time. This chain connects TRBV9 to TRBJ2-7; D not resolved. CDR1 and CDR2 from the germline V gene are SGDLS and YYNGEE. V shed 0 bases and J shed 0 bases, with 4 bases lying between them. The CDR3 totals 13 residues. The CDR3 here is CASSVGGSYEQYF. The CDR3 DNA reads TGTGCCAGCAGCGTAGGAGGCTCCTACGAGCAGTACTTC.

The chain uses TRBV21-1 and TRBJ2-2; the table's D call TRBD1 went unverified against the DNA. TRBV21-1 is a pseudogene. The CDR3 loop spans 15 amino acids. CDR3 residues: CASSKVHRITGELFF. CDR3 nucleotides: TGTGCCAGCAGCAAAGTCCACAGAATAACCGGGGAGCTGTTTTTT.

V usage is TRBV6-5 and J usage is TRBJ1-1; no reliable D call. The CDR3 runs 11 residues. With 7 bases removed from V and 4 bases from J, the gap between germline ends came to 7 bases. Germline V gives CDR1 MNHEY, CDR2 SVGAGI. In nucleotides, the CDR3 is TGTGCCAGCAAAGGGAGCACTGAAGCTTTCTTT. It specifies CASKGSTEAFF.